These T cell receptor beta chains were read from a single sample in a study of monozygotic twins with inflammatory bowel disease. TCRdb re-called the 5' RACE reads and shows each CDR3 protein once, DNA omitted. The table for this sample gives around 380,000 distinct CDR3 sequences. The sequenced sample was blood. The receptors stem from a human donor with ulcerative colitis or Crohn's disease, or a healthy co-twin of an affected twin (not recorded which). Both conserved end residues are part of each CDR3.

J gene	V gene	CDR3 protein
TRBJ1-5	TRBV18	CASSRDRGEPQHF
TRBJ2-3	TRBV5-1	CASSLEASGAQGTDTQYF
TRBJ1-2	TRBV14	CASRQGGANYGYTF
TRBJ2-1	TRBV5-1	CASSLWVEYYNEQFF
TRBJ1-6	TRBV2	CASFGQAIRGSPLHF
TRBJ2-5	TRBV5-1	CASSPRTSQETQYF
TRBJ2-3	TRBV20-1	CSASATSGRASDTQYF
TRBJ2-3	TRBV5-1	CASSLELTDTQYF
TRBJ2-1	TRBV10-3	CAISESRLAGDEQFF
TRBJ1-2	TRBV18	CASSLRSRNYGYTF
TRBJ2-5	TRBV20-1	CSARDLETQYF
TRBJ2-3	TRBV2	CASSAQGIRADTQYF
TRBJ2-3	TRBV11-2	CASSLGSGVDTQYF
TRBJ2-3	TRBV5-1	CASSRPGRSVTDTQYF
TRBJ2-7	TRBV15	CATSTARGSYEQYF
TRBJ1-2	TRBV7-2	CASRPGQGNYGYTF
TRBJ2-3	TRBV24-1	CATSDPGQGITDTQYF
TRBJ2-7	TRBV7-9	CASSFRDRPYEQYF
TRBJ2-7	TRBV3-1	CASSQDRNYEQYF
TRBJ2-1	TRBV20-1	CSAAGTRRVNEQFF
TRBJ2-2	TRBV10-3	CAISVSRIDTTGELFF
TRBJ2-2	TRBV5-1	CASSQRTGENTGELFF
TRBJ1-5	TRBV6-1	CASSPGPSYQPQHF
TRBJ2-1	TRBV7-2	CASSPRDNYNEQFF
TRBJ2-5	TRBV10-3	CAISLGLETQYF
TRBJ1-1	TRBV20-1	CSARGHGEWTEAFF
TRBJ2-3	TRBV12-3/TRBV12-4	CASRGEDTQYF
TRBJ1-1	TRBV19	CASVVRGGTEAFF
TRBJ2-6	TRBV27	CASSFSLGTGLTGANVLTF
TRBJ2-3	TRBV7-2	CASSLEGLGAQYF
TRBJ2-7	TRBV3-1	CASSQRGTSGKGEQYF
TRBJ2-3	TRBV12-3/TRBV12-4	CASSLGQGLMTDTQYF
TRBJ2-5	TRBV28	CASTLSDNKETQYF
TRBJ1-5	TRBV10-3	CAISEYQGDQPQHF
TRBJ2-1	TRBV5-1	CASSPYPGTAYNEQFF
TRBJ2-7	TRBV5-6	CASSLGTGPSTYEQYF
TRBJ1-5	TRBV7-8	CASSPTKGQGSNQPQHF
TRBJ2-5	TRBV7-2	CASSLRTGKHF
TRBJ2-1	TRBV3-1	CASSQDAQRDRNEQFF
TRBJ2-7	TRBV6-1	CASQEAGYEQYF
TRBJ1-1	TRBV18	CASSPKAHSSGTEAFF
TRBJ2-7	TRBV5-5	CASSKPRDRSGIYEQYF
TRBJ1-2	TRBV11-2	CASSMMSGARGYTF
TRBJ2-1	TRBV20-1	CSASDIDSYNEQFF
TRBJ2-7	TRBV7-7	CASSLGPLSTEQYF
TRBJ2-6	TRBV4-3	CASSQGGTAGANVLTF
TRBJ1-5	TRBV20-1	CSARVPGQGVQPQHF